The 29 T cell receptor beta chains below all came from one sample that was sequenced in a study of breast tumors, draining lymph nodes, adjacent tissues. TCRdb reprocessed the multiplex PCR reads via MiXCR and lists one record per CDR3 protein. The data hold about 220,000 distinct CDR3 sequences, with under 40% observed a single time. Axillary draining lymph nodes of breast cancer patients supplied the node samples. The sample taken for sequencing was axillary lymph node tissue. The receptors stem from a female donor with breast cancer. Some clones in this sample may be carry-over from other donors' samples.

V is TRBV6-5 and J is TRBJ1-5; 10 nucleotides align to TRBD1. J gave up 11 bases and V 5 bases, and 18 bases lay outside the gene matches. Per the germline V gene, CDR1 is MNHEY and CDR2 is SVGAGI. CDR3 length: 17 amino acids. CDR3 coding DNA: TGTGCCAGCAGTGAACTATCTACCGGGACAGGGGTGTGGGCCCAGCATTTT. It codes for CASSELSTGTGVWAQHF.

In its sample, this clonotype was seen many times. The chain has TRBV5-8 and TRBJ2-3, with 15 bases lining up with TRBD2. The V gene's germline CDR1 is SGHTS and CDR2 YDEGEE. CDR3 length equals 15 residues. The V gene end was trimmed by 3 bases and the J gene end by 4 bases; junction bases not matched to a gene: 0. The CDR3 is CASSWTSGGADTQYF. The CDR3 region has the DNA TGTGCCAGCAGCTGGACTAGCGGGGGGGCAGATACGCAGTATTTT.

This clonotype was observed at least ten times. The chain employs TRBV20-1 and TRBJ2-1; 11 nucleotides line up with TRBD2. CDR3 length equals 17 residues. Germline values: CDR1 DFQATT, CDR2 SNEGSKA (reference sequence). Trimming removed 0 bases from V and 6 bases from J; junction bases left unmatched: 10. The DNA of the CDR3 is TGCAGTGCTAGAGAGGGTGTAGCGGGGGGGCCGGGCAATGAGCAGTTCTTC. This codes for CSAREGVAGGPGNEQFF.

The genes are TRBV7-2 and TRBJ2-7, with TRBD1 matching over 12 bases. V lost 6 bases and J lost 4; bases outside the gene matches: 7. The CDR3 has 15 amino acids. Per the germline V gene, CDR1 is SGHTA and CDR2 is FQGNSA. The CDR3 region has the DNA TGTGCCAGCAGTACCGGGACAGGGGGCTTGTACGAGCAGTACTTC. It yields the protein CASSTGTGGLYEQYF.

The J gene is TRBJ2-7, the V gene TRBV5-1, with 9 bases matching TRBD1. The V gene's germline CDR1 is SGHRS and CDR2 YFSETQ. The length of the CDR3 is 15 residues. V lost 0 bases to trimming and J lost 3 bases; unmatched junction nucleotides: 4. CDR3 nucleotides: TGCGCCAGCAGCTTGGGTGGGGACAGGGACTACGAGCAGTACTTC. Its protein is CASSLGGDRDYEQYF.

In its sample, this clonotype was seen many times. V is TRBV7-2 and J is TRBJ2-3; 14 bases are shared with TRBD2. V lost 4 bases to trimming and J lost 4 bases; unmatched junction nucleotides: 10. The CDR3 extends over 18 amino acids. Germline V CDR1 and CDR2: SGHTA, FQGNSA. CDR3: CASSSQGTSGSGADTQYF. The CDR3 nucleotides read TGTGCCAGCAGCTCCCAAGGGACTAGCGGGAGTGGGGCAGATACGCAGTATTTT.

On this clonotype itself: The germline gene is not matched at one end of the junction; a read error may be the cause. This chain uses TRBV7-3 with TRBJ2-5, with 12 bases that match TRBD2. Germline values: CDR1 SGHTA, CDR2 FQGTGA. The CDR3 runs 15 residues. DNA for the CDR3: TGTGCCAGCAGCTTAGGGCTAGCGGGGGGGGAGACCCAGCACTTC. Its translation: CASSLGLAGGETQHF.

The rearrangement uses TRBV6-6 and TRBJ1-4; a weak D match, TRBD1 (5 bases). Trimming left V 4 bases short and J 0 bases short, with 12 bases between. CDR1 is MNHNY and CDR2 is SVGAGI in the germline V gene (reference sequence). This CDR3 is 16 amino acids long. The CDR3 sequence: CASSSSGLPTNEKLFF. The CDR3 DNA reads TGTGCCAGCAGTTCCTCGGGGCTTCCAACTAATGAAAAACTGTTTTTT.

The V call is TRBV7-2, the J call TRBJ2-3; 10 bases match TRBD2. Germline V CDR1 and CDR2: SGHTA, FQGNSA. This CDR3 contains 17 residues. V dropped 5 bases and J dropped 2; count of bases not matched to a gene: 10. Here the CDR3 reads CASSEGTSAGITDTQYF. Written as DNA, the CDR3 is TGTGCCAGCAGCGAAGGGACTAGCGCGGGGATCACAGATACGCAGTATTTT. The full variable domain, rest sourced from reference TRBV7-2 and TRBJ2-3, is GAGVSQSPSNKVTEKGKDVELRCDPISGHTALYWYRQSLGQGLEFLIYFQGNSAPDKSGLPSDRFSAERTGGSVSTLTIQRTQQEDSAVYLCASSEGTSAGITDTQYFGPGTRLTVL.

As to this clonotype: The final CDR3 position lacks the conserved phenylalanine or tryptophan, pointing to a likely read error. The limits of the CDR3 on the DNA are not certain, so only TCRdb's listed CDR3 is given. The chain uses TRBV2 and TRBJ2-5; TRBD1, the table's D call, lacks a check against the DNA. The CDR3 spans 19 residues, counting both ends. The germline V gene has CDR1 SNHLY and CDR2 FYNNEI. The CDR3 loop is CASSRTDTGELSGWGWQTL.

This clonotype has a count of ten or more. V gene TRBV24-1 combines with J gene TRBJ2-3; 8 nucleotides agree with TRBD2. The CDR3 contains 15 residues. J lost 5 bases, V lost 5 bases, and 8 bases had no gene match. The germline V gene encodes CDR1 KGHDR and CDR2 SFDVKD. CDR3 region: CATSGTAGEKDTQYF. In nucleotides, the CDR3 is TGTGCCACCAGTGGTACAGCGGGAGAGAAAGATACGCAGTATTTT.

The chain uses TRBV19 and TRBJ1-3; D uncertain. CDR3 length: 13 residues. Trimming shortened V by 6 bases and J by 4 bases, and 10 bases separated the two germline ends. The germline V gene encodes CDR1 LNHDA and CDR2 SQIVND (reference sequence). The CDR3 here is CASSTDGGNTIYF. Here the CDR3 DNA reads TGTGCCAGTAGCACAGACGGAGGAAACACCATATATTTT.

This clonotype was seen repeatedly, ten times or more. This chain joins TRBV7-2 and TRBJ2-6; D call uncertain. The germline V and J ends were trimmed by 5 bases and 4 bases, with 9 bases remaining between them. This CDR3 has 14 residues. Germline V gene data show CDR1 as SGHTA and CDR2 as FQGNSA. The CDR3 region is CASSLSVGANVLTF. CDR3 nucleotide sequence: TGTGCCAGCAGCCTAAGTGTCGGGGCCAACGTCCTGACTTTC.

In its sample, this clonotype was seen many times. This chain joins TRBV7-2 and TRBJ2-5; a weak D match, TRBD2 (6 bases). The CDR3 spans 14 residues. Trimming took 2 bases from V and 5 from J, leaving 12 bases between them. Germline lookup yields CDR1 SGHTA and CDR2 FQGNSA. CDR3 in amino acids: CASSLFGGDETQYF. As DNA, the CDR3 is TGTGCCAGCAGCTTATTCGGGGGAGATGAGACCCAGTACTTC. Full variable domain (rest looked up from reference TRBV7-2 and TRBJ2-5): GAGVSQSPSNKVTEKGKDVELRCDPISGHTALYWYRQSLGQGLEFLIYFQGNSAPDKSGLPSDRFSAERTGGSVSTLTIQRTQQEDSAVYLCASSLFGGDETQYFGPGTRLLVL.

The gene calls are TRBV28 and TRBJ1-2, with D perhaps TRBD1 (6 bases). V was clipped by 8 bases and J by 3 bases, with 13 bases between them. The CDR3 consists of 13 residues. CDR1 and CDR2 (germline): MDHEN, SYDVKM. The CDR3 spells CASVAGADYGYTF. The CDR3 nucleotides are TGTGCCAGCGTGGCGGGGGCTGACTATGGCTACACCTTC.

The gene calls are TRBV29-1 and TRBJ1-3, with unresolved D. The CDR3 is 13 residues long. Germline CDR1 SQVTM, CDR2 ANQGSEA. The V end lost 6 bases, the J end lost 0 bases, and 9 bases lay between the germline ends. The CDR3 protein is CSVGRGSGNTIYF. In DNA form, the CDR3 reads TGCAGCGTGGGCCGGGGCTCTGGAAACACCATATATTTT.

The V gene is TRBV12-3 or TRBV12-4, the J gene TRBJ1-5; D not certain. The CDR3 runs 15 residues. The germline V and J ends were trimmed by 4 bases and 11 bases, with 21 bases remaining between them. The CDR3 DNA follows: TGTGCCAGCAGTTGGAGAGGACTAGCGGGAGAGACCCAGCATTTT. It encodes CASSWRGLAGETQHF.

This clonotype was picked up many times. V and J are TRBV20-1 and TRBJ2-5, with 11 bases identical to TRBD1. The germline V gene encodes CDR1 DFQATT and CDR2 SNEGSKA (reference sequence). J was trimmed by 4 bases and V by 2 bases; bases with no gene match: 3. The CDR3 sequence is 14 residues long. The CDR3 nucleotides read TGCAGTGCTAGACCGGGGACAGGGGGAGAGACCCAGTACTTC. Protein: CSARPGTGGETQYF.

This clonotype was recorded at least ten times. V is TRBV11-3 and J is TRBJ2-1; the match to TRBD2 covers 15 bases. The J segment lost 7 bases and the V segment lost 3 bases, leaving 4 bases of the junction unmatched. The germline V gene encodes CDR1 SGHNT and CDR2 YENEEA. This CDR3 is 16 amino acids long. CDR3 sequence reads: CASSFLGTSGRNEQFF. For the CDR3, the DNA is TGTGCCAGCAGCTTCCTCGGGACTAGCGGGAGGAATGAGCAGTTCTTC.

In this sample, this clonotype turned up a few times. The chain recombines TRBV6-5 with TRBJ1-6, with 7 bases fitting TRBD1. This CDR3 has 16 amino acids. V dropped 5 bases and J dropped 4; count of bases not matched to a gene: 8. Germline V gene data show CDR1 as MNHEY and CDR2 as SVGAGI. The CDR3 sequence: CASSPVGTAYNSPLHF. The CDR3 nucleotides read TGTGCCAGCAGTCCGGTCGGGACAGCGTATAATTCACCCCTCCACTTT.

This clonotype was detected ten times or more. The junction and the germline gene differ at one end; a read error may be behind it. This chain uses TRBV7-7 with TRBJ2-5; D possibly corresponds to TRBD2 (7 bases). The germline V gene has CDR1 SSHAT and CDR2 FNYEAQ (reference sequence). The CDR3 is made up of 15 amino acids. This chain's CDR3 is CASSLGGGVQETQYF. For the CDR3, the DNA is TGTGCTAGCAGCTTAGGAGGGGGGGTCCAAGAGACCCAGTACTTC.

This clonotype was picked up many times. The chain is built from TRBV6-5 and TRBJ1-2; the D is unclear. Germline CDR1 MNHEY, CDR2 SVGAGI. CDR3 length equals 12 residues. V lost 2 bases and J 0 bases, leaving 1 base between the germline ends. The CDR3 nucleotides read TGTGCCAGCAGTTACGCTAACTATGGCTACACCTTC. This encodes CASSYANYGYTF.

This clonotype showed up many times. The chain carries TRBV4-1 and TRBJ2-5; D possibly uses TRBD1 or TRBD2 (6 bases each). Between the trimmed V and J ends, which lost 1 base and 1 base, there was a span of 10 bases. This CDR3 spans 15 amino acids. Germline assignment: CDR1 MGHRA and CDR2 YSYEKL. The CDR3 nucleotides are TGCGCCAGCAGCCAAGTAGGGGGGATCCAAGAGACCCAGTACTTC. Residues: CASSQVGGIQETQYF.

The table lists this clonotype with many counts. V usage is TRBV2 and J usage is TRBJ2-7; D ambiguous. CDR1 SNHLY and CDR2 FYNNEI come from the germline V gene. This CDR3 has 14 residues. Trimming took 6 bases from V and 0 from J, leaving 12 bases between them. The CDR3 DNA reads as TGTGCCAGCAGGCTGCTGGAGTCCTCCTACGAGCAGTACTTC. As protein: CASRLLESSYEQYF.

This chain uses TRBV9 with TRBJ1-3, with TRBD1 as a possible D gene (5 bases). There are 17 residues in the CDR3. Germline CDR1 SGDLS, CDR2 YYNGEE. V lost 0 bases and J 4 bases, leaving 17 bases between the germline ends. The CDR3, as DNA: TGTGCCAGCAGCGTAGGTGGGACCGGGGGTATAGGAAACACCATATATTTT. This gives the protein CASSVGGTGGIGNTIYF.

The V call is TRBV28, the J call TRBJ2-7; possible D gene TRBD2, 6 bases. Trimming took 3 bases from V and 1 from J, leaving 13 bases between them. The CDR3 contains 15 residues. Germline V lookup: CDR1 MDHEN, CDR2 SYDVKM. The CDR3 DNA is TGTGCCAGCAGTTTTGGCCAGCGGGCTTCCTACGAGCAGTACTTC. Its translation: CASSFGQRASYEQYF.

The rearrangement uses TRBV7-2 and TRBJ2-3; 10 positions match TRBD2. Germline lookup yields CDR1 SGHTA and CDR2 FQGNSA. This CDR3 contains 18 residues. Trimming cost V 6 bases and J 0 bases; bases outside gene matches: 12. Here the CDR3 DNA reads TGTGCCAGCAGACCCGGGACTAGCGCGGGGCTTAGCACAGATACGCAGTATTTT. Amino acids: CASRPGTSAGLSTDTQYF.

CDR3 sequence reads: CASSLKGARDTQYF. The DNA for the CDR3 is TGCGCCAGCAGCTTGAAGGGGGCGAGAGATACGCAGTATTTT. The V gene is TRBV5-1, the J gene TRBJ2-3; 7 nucleotides align to TRBD1. Trimming removed 1 base from V and 5 bases from J; junction bases left unmatched: 4. This CDR3 has 14 residues. The germline V gene has CDR1 SGHRS and CDR2 YFSETQ. The whole variable domain, filled in from reference TRBV5-1 and TRBJ2-3, reads KAGVTQTPRYLIKTRGQQVTLSCSPISGHRSVSWYQQTPGQGLQFLFEYFSETQRNKGNFPGRFSGRQFSNSRSEMNVSTLELGDSALYLCASSLKGARDTQYFGPGTRLTVL.

Ten or more counts support this clonotype. One junction end disagrees with the germline gene, perhaps due to a read error. The rearrangement uses TRBV5-1 and TRBJ2-7; tentatively, D is TRBD1 (6 bases). The CDR3 has 16 residues. Germline CDR1 is SGHRS and CDR2 is YFSETQ. DNA of the CDR3: TGCGCCAGCAGATTGGTATTTGGCAGGGGAGAAGGCGAGCAGTACTTC. Protein product: CASRLVFGRGEGEQYF.